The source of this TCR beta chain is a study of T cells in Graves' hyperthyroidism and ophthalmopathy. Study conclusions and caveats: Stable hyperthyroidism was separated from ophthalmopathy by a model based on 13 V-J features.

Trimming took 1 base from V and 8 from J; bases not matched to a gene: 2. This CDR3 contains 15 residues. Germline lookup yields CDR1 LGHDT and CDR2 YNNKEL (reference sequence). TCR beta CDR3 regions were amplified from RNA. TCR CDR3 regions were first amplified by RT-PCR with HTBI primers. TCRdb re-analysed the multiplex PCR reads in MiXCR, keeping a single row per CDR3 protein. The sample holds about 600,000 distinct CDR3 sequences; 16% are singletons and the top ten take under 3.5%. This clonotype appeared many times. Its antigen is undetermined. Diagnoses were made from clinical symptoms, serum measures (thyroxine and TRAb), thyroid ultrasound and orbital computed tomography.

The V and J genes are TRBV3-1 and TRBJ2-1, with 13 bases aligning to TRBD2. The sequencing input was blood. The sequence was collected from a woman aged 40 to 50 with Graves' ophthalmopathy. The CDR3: CASSQGLAGGHEQFF. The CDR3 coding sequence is TGTGCCAGCAGCCAAGGACTAGCGGGAGGCCATGAGCAGTTCTTC.